Sequencing of this T cell receptor beta chain was carried out in a study of OX40 agonist ivuxolimab in advanced cancers. As for the study more broadly: Ivuxolimab, which targeted the costimulatory receptor OX40 (CD134), was an agonistic, fully human IgG2 monoclonal antibody. Intravenous ivuxolimab was administered to patients every 2 weeks at six dose levels: 0.01, 0.1, 0.3, 1.5, 3 and 10 mg/kg. Of the approximately 54 patients in dose escalation, about 20 had hepatocellular carcinoma, around 15 had melanoma, 9 had renal cell carcinoma and 9 had head and neck cancer. Peripheral TCRbeta sequencing was intended to test whether TCR sequence diversity was altered and clonal T-cell expansion was caused by ivuxolimab. Prior anti-PD-1, anti-PD-L1 or anti-CTLA-4 therapy was permitted, and approximately 41% of dose-escalation patients had received checkpoint inhibitors. Partial responses occurred in three dose-escalation patients, of whom one had hepatocellular carcinoma and two had cutaneous melanoma. The paper describes the monotherapy dose-escalation part (N = 52 patients) of the phase I trial of ivuxolimab. In the dose-escalation cohort, approximately 80% of patients were male, and the mean age was 60 years with a range of roughly 20 to 79.

Results the study describes overall, beyond this receptor: In partial responders in the 0.1-3.0 mg/kg groups, normalized peripheral clonal expansion was found to be among the lowest, especially among CD8+ T cells. At doses of 0.1 to 3.0 mg/kg, clonal expansion of both CD4+ and CD8+ T cells in blood was seen between baseline and week 6. Low levels of normalized T-cell clonal expansion were also seen in some patients who did not respond. Which antigens the clonally expanded peripheral T cells were specific for was not determined. After ivuxolimab, CD8+ T cells had more expanded clones than CD4+ T cells on average.

The CDR3, from cysteine to phenylalanine, totals 15 residues. The read is trimmed to its CDR3 DNA, 45 bases read in frame from base 1. Via the germline V gene (reference sequence), CDR1 is LNHDA and CDR2 SQIVND. Genomic DNA was isolated from the sorted cells so that the TCRbeta CDR3 region could be sequenced. The immunoSEQ Assay was used for sequencing of TCRbeta CDR3 regions. The table comes from immuneACCESS by way of TCRdb, which keeps in-frame sequences with V and J called. Part of the clones is missing from these tables; in studies checked, under half for an unresolved V gene and the rest for unknown reasons. The sample records about 60,000 clones, roughly nine tenths of which are singletons. The top ten hold 4% to 4.5% of the sample. This clone was counted once. Its antigen remains undetermined. The junction departs from the called germline gene at one end, perhaps through a read error. The trial excluded patients who had a history of autoimmune disease or were on systemic immunosuppression. Peripheral blood for TCR sequencing was drawn from every dose cohort at baseline, at cycle 4 day 1 and at cycle 7 day 1. The samples were taken from a phase I, first-in-human, multicenter, open-label dose-escalation trial of ivuxolimab. Adults with locally advanced or metastatic melanoma, renal cell, hepatocellular, or head and neck squamous cell carcinoma were enrolled in the trial. CD4+ and CD8+ T cells were sorted separately from peripheral blood before TCR sequencing.

This TCR derives from an adult with an advanced solid tumor such as melanoma, head and neck, liver or kidney cancer. The V and J genes are TRBV19 and TRBJ2-5, and the D gene may be TRBD2, 5 bases matching. Sequenced here: CD4+ or CD8+ T cells sorted from blood, sampled in a trial of the OX40 agonist ivuxolimab. The CDR3 region reads CASSISVWTQEAQYF. The sequenced DNA is TGTGCCAGTAGCATAAGCGTCTGGACTCAAGAGGCCCAGTACTTC.